This T cell receptor beta chain stems from a study of naive and memory T cell subsets. This clonotype was seen a handful of times. Its antigen is currently unknown. Study observations and caveats: Especially in CD8 cells, naive repertoires contained a few larger clonotypes, possibly CD45RA-re-expressing memory cells. Clonotypes are single alpha or beta chains, not paired receptors.

CMV status came from CD4+ T cell IFNgamma after overnight CMV lysate stimulation of fresh PBMCs. Both TRBC1 and TRBC2 were covered by a beta constant-region primer of two equimolar oligonucleotides. Nested alpha and beta constant-region primers with the SP2 primer drove four PCR rounds on ligated cDNA. TCRdb passed the UMI-ligation and nested PCR reads through MiXCR, listing each CDR3 protein once. The sample consists of roughly 140,000 distinct CDR3 sequences, approximately 15% of them appearing once. This CDR3 has 15 residues. The J segment lost 6 bases and the V segment lost 3 bases, leaving 8 bases of the junction unmatched. From germline, CDR1 is LGHDT and CDR2 YNNKEL (reference sequence).

This clonotype was sampled from a human donor in good health. V gene TRBV3-1 combines with J gene TRBJ1-1, with 9 bases fitting TRBD1. The sequenced sample consisted of naive CD4+ T cells from blood. The CDR3 loop is CASSQTGTGTAEAFF. For the CDR3, the DNA is TGTGCCAGCAGCCAGACCGGGACAGGGACCGCTGAAGCTTTCTTT.